These 28 T cell receptor beta chains originate from one sample sequenced in a study of blood T cells in healthy people across ages. For the second PCR, which ran for 7 to 11 cycles, a sample-barcoded 5' primer and a J-beta primer mix were used. TCRdb reprocessed the 5' RACE reads with MiXCR, giving one entry per CDR3 protein. The sample lists hundreds of thousands of distinct CDR3 sequences; approximately 49% were seen once. Material: blood. The source is a woman aged 55-70 years in good health.

In the case of this clonotype: The junction and the germline gene differ at one end; a read error may be behind it. The rearrangement joins TRBV7-2 to TRBJ1-2; TRBD1 matches 11 bases. Looked up from germline, CDR1 is SGHTA and CDR2 is FQGNSA. The CDR3 consists of 16 residues. The CDR3 DNA is TGCGCCAGCGGCTTAAGCTCAAGGGACAGGGGGACTGGCTACACCTTC. Protein sequence: CASGLSSRDRGTGYTF. The variable domain in full, completed from reference TRBV7-2 and TRBJ1-2, reads GAGVSQSPSNKVTEKGKDVELRCDPISGHTALYWYRQSLGQGLEFLIYFQGNSAPDKSGLPSDRFSAERTGGSVSTLTIQRTQQEDSAVYLCASGLSSRDRGTGYTFGSGTRLTVV.

The V gene is TRBV25-1, the J gene TRBJ2-1, with 10 bases matching TRBD2. Germline V gene sequence: CDR1 MGHDK, CDR2 SYGVNS. CDR3 size: 14 residues. Losses at the gene ends were 8 bases for V and 6 bases for J; bases not matched to a gene: 7. In nucleotides, the CDR3 is TGTGCCAGCCACTCTAGCGGGAGAGCCAATGAGCAGTTCTTC. The encoded protein is CASHSSGRANEQFF.

The rearrangement joins TRBV6-2 or TRBV6-3 to TRBJ1-5; TRBD1 matches at 7 bases. CDR3 length: 13 residues. Germline CDR1 is MNHEY and CDR2 is SVGEGT. V lost 7 bases, J lost 7 bases, and 7 bases stayed unmatched. The DNA of the CDR3 is TGTGCCAGCACCCGACAGGGCTGGCAGCCCCAGCATTTT. It specifies CASTRQGWQPQHF.

The CDR3 reads CASSLQGSQPQHF. The CDR3 nucleotides are TGTGCCAGCAGCCTGCAAGGGAGTCAGCCCCAGCATTTT. V usage is TRBV7-2 and J usage is TRBJ1-5; D is undetermined. The V gene's germline CDR1 is SGHTA and CDR2 FQGNSA. The CDR3 consists of 13 residues. Trimming removed 5 bases at V and 6 bases at J, with 11 bases between.

This clonotype was observed a handful of times. The rearrangement links TRBV15 to TRBJ2-7; D might be TRBD1 (6 bases). The V gene's germline CDR1 is LNHNV and CDR2 YYDKDF (reference sequence). Trimming removed 6 bases at V and 2 bases at J, with 14 bases between. The CDR3 sequence is 14 residues long. CDR3 sequence reads: CATSTRGPTYEQYF. For the CDR3, the DNA is TGTGCCACCAGTACCAGGGGCCCTACCTACGAGCAGTACTTC.

This clonotype has a handful of counts. This chain uses TRBV7-2 with TRBJ2-7, with D possibly matching TRBD2 (5 bases). The CDR3 has 18 amino acids. V was trimmed by 4 bases and J by 5 bases, leaving 27 bases between them. Germline CDR1 reads SGHTA; CDR2 reads FQGNSA. The CDR3 DNA sequence: TGTGCCAGCAGCTCGCCCCCGGGAACCACAAAGGAAAGCCACGAGCAGTACTTC. This codes for CASSSPPGTTKESHEQYF. Complete variable domain (other parts from reference TRBV7-2 and TRBJ2-7): GAGVSQSPSNKVTEKGKDVELRCDPISGHTALYWYRQSLGQGLEFLIYFQGNSAPDKSGLPSDRFSAERTGGSVSTLTIQRTQQEDSAVYLCASSSPPGTTKESHEQYFGPGTRLTVT.

This clonotype appeared once. This chain joins TRBV28 and TRBJ1-2; no clear D. Trimming shortened V by 7 bases and J by 0 bases, and 9 bases separated the two germline ends. Germline assignment: CDR1 MDHEN and CDR2 SYDVKM. CDR3 size: 13 residues. DNA of the CDR3: TGTGCCAGCACTGTACAGACTAACTATGGCTACACCTTC. Amino acids: CASTVQTNYGYTF.

The chain couples TRBV10-3 to TRBJ2-1; D assignment may be TRBD1 or TRBD2 (5 bases each). Matching the DNA end better, TRBJ2-7 makes the J call doubtful. Germline-derived CDR1 and CDR2 are ENHRY and SYGVKD. CDR3 size: 12 residues. CDR3 residues: CAIRTASGEQYF. CDR3 nucleotides: TGTGCCATCAGGACAGCCTCGGGAGAGCAGTACTTC.

The chain is built from TRBV6-5 and TRBJ1-3; no reliable D call. Germline V CDR1 and CDR2: MNHEY, SVGAGI. The V end was cut by 0 bases, the J end by 7 bases, with 10 bases between. CDR3 length: 14 residues. The CDR3 loop reads CASSYSAQSNTIYF. Written as DNA, the CDR3 is TGTGCCAGCAGTTACTCGGCCCAAAGCAACACCATATATTTT.

DNA of the CDR3: TGTGCCAGCAGTATAGATGCCCGGGAGCAGTTCTTC. It specifies CASSIDAREQFF. The chain couples TRBV7-2 to TRBJ2-1; D gene unclear. CDR1 SGHTA and CDR2 FQGNSA come from the germline V gene. The V end was cut by 6 bases, the J end by 10 bases, with 13 bases between. The CDR3 runs to 12 residues.

V is TRBV7-2 and J is TRBJ1-2; 7 bases agree with TRBD1. The ends lost 1 base at V and 4 bases at J; junction bases unmatched: 6. The CDR3 covers 15 residues. Germline CDR1 is SGHTA and CDR2 is FQGNSA. The CDR3 nucleotides are TGTGCCAGCAGCTTAGACCGGGACAGAGTCTATGGCTACACCTTC. It translates to CASSLDRDRVYGYTF.

J is TRBJ2-1 and V is TRBV6-1; D is undetermined. The end of the DNA fits TRBJ2-7 better, so the J call may be wrong. Germline loops: CDR1 MNHNS, CDR2 SASEGT. The length of the CDR3 is 11 residues. The CDR3 region has the DNA TGTGCCAGCAAAGGGTACAATGAGCAGTACTTC. It specifies CASKGYNEQYF.

This clonotype has only one observation. The chain is built from TRBV5-1 and TRBJ2-5; 7 bases line up with TRBD1. V lost 4 bases and J lost 4; bases outside the gene matches: 10. In germline, CDR1 is SGHRS, CDR2 YFSETQ. The length of the CDR3 is 15 residues. For the CDR3, the DNA is TGCGCCAGCAGCGTCGACAGGGTAGTGGGAGAGACCCAGTACTTC. Protein sequence: CASSVDRVVGETQYF. Drawing the rest from reference TRBV5-1 and TRBJ2-5, the complete variable domain is KAGVTQTPRYLIKTRGQQVTLSCSPISGHRSVSWYQQTPGQGLQFLFEYFSETQRNKGNFPGRFSGRQFSNSRSEMNVSTLELGDSALYLCASSVDRVVGETQYFGPGTRLLVL.

This clonotype has only a few counts. The chain couples TRBV20-1 to TRBJ2-3, with TRBD2 matching over 7 bases. V trimming: 0 bases; J trimming: 3 bases; junction bases outside the gene matches: 6. The length of the CDR3 is 15 residues. Germline V gene lookup returns CDR1 DFQATT and CDR2 SNEGSKA (reference sequence). In nucleotides, the CDR3 is TGCAGTGCTAGAGATGGGCGGGAGTTAACAGATACGCAGTATTTT. Residues: CSARDGRELTDTQYF.

This clonotype showed up just a few times. The chain has TRBV20-1 and TRBJ2-3; 11 bases agree with TRBD2. With V trimmed by 6 bases and J by 3 bases, 8 bases remained unmatched. Germline V gene data show CDR1 as DFQATT and CDR2 as SNEGSKA (reference sequence). The CDR3 consists of 15 residues. CDR3 amino acids: CSAGTSGKQTDTQYF. The CDR3 DNA reads TGCAGTGCCGGGACTAGCGGAAAACAGACAGATACGCAGTATTTT.

A note on this clonotype: A much larger clone lies a single base off, so this may be a read error. The chain couples TRBV27 to TRBJ2-7, with 7 nucleotides matching TRBD1. J gave up 5 bases and V 3 bases, and 10 bases lay outside the gene matches. Per the germline V gene, CDR1 is MNHEY and CDR2 is SMNVEV (reference sequence). This CDR3 has 15 amino acids. The DNA of the CDR3 is TGTGCCAGCAGTTTGGGCACAGGGGAGTACAACGAGCAGTACTTC. Amino acids: CASSLGTGEYNEQYF.

A few counts support this clonotype. The V and J genes are TRBV10-3 and TRBJ1-4; tentatively, D is TRBD1 (6 bases). The CDR3 runs 15 residues. Trimming stripped 0 bases from V and 6 bases from J, with 11 bases between. Germline CDR1 reads ENHRY; CDR2 reads SYGVKD. CDR3 loop: CAISESGAQDEKLFF. CDR3 bases: TGTGCCATCAGTGAGTCGGGGGCGCAGGATGAAAAACTGTTTTTT.

This clonotype was counted only a few times. V and J are TRBV20-1 and TRBJ2-5; unclear D gene. The CDR3 is 14 amino acids. Trimming stripped 0 bases from V and 3 bases from J, with 11 bases between. CDR1 and CDR2 (germline): DFQATT, SNEGSKA (reference sequence). DNA of the CDR3: TGCAGTGCTAGAGATCTACGAATTGAAGAGACCCAGTACTTC. As protein: CSARDLRIEETQYF.

The rearrangement links TRBV29-1 to TRBJ2-5, with 14 nucleotides matching TRBD2. CDR1 and CDR2 from the germline V gene are SQVTM and ANQGSEA. Germline trimming cut 5 bases from V and 0 bases from J; bases unmatched to any gene: 5. The CDR3 has 16 amino acids. The CDR3 region has the DNA TGCAGCGTTTCCGGGACTAGCGGGAGTAACCAAGAGACCCAGTACTTC. It specifies CSVSGTSGSNQETQYF.

The table lists this clonotype with a few counts. The J gene is TRBJ2-1, the V gene TRBV20-1, with a tentative D call TRBD2 (6 bases). Germline CDR1 is DFQATT and CDR2 is SNEGSKA (reference sequence). V lost 3 bases and J lost 5, with 20 bases in between. The CDR3 has 16 residues. The DNA for the CDR3 is TGCAGTGCTAGGGTTCGCGGGGCGTCTTGGGACAATGAGCAGTTCTTC. Translated: CSARVRGASWDNEQFF.

The chain employs TRBV6-6 and TRBJ2-7; TRBD2 aligns across 7 bases. CDR1 is MNHNY and CDR2 is SVGAGI in the germline V gene (reference sequence). This CDR3 region has 14 residues. The junction had 13 bases not matched to a gene; V was cut back by 8 bases and J by 6 bases. The CDR3 nucleotides are TGTGCCAGCTGCCGCCGTGGGGGGGACTCCGAGCAGTACTTC. It codes for CASCRRGGDSEQYF.

This clonotype was seen once. The genes are TRBV6-2 or TRBV6-3 and TRBJ2-1; D possibly corresponds to TRBD2 (6 bases). The germline CDR1 and CDR2 sequences are MNHEY and SVGEGT. V dropped 7 bases and J dropped 0 bases, with 13 bases sitting between them. This CDR3 region has 15 residues. CDR3 DNA sequence: TGTGCCAGCACTCCAAGCGGGCACTCCTACAATGAGCAGTTCTTC. This encodes CASTPSGHSYNEQFF.

This clonotype appeared a few times. The chain combines TRBV7-9 with TRBJ1-2, with unresolved D. V dropped 1 base and J dropped 0 bases, with 9 bases sitting between them. The CDR3 is made up of 15 amino acids. From germline, CDR1 is SEHNR and CDR2 FQNEAQ (reference sequence). CDR3 DNA: TGTGCCAGCAGCTTAGAAAGGTCGGCTAACTATGGCTACACCTTC. Translating gives CASSLERSANYGYTF.

The J gene is TRBJ2-1, the V gene TRBV27; 8 bases line up with TRBD2. The V and J ends lost 5 bases and 15 bases, in that order; junction bases with no gene match: 9. The CDR3 has 12 amino acids. Germline lookup yields CDR1 MNHEY and CDR2 SMNVEV (reference sequence). CDR3: CASSDRLALRFF. CDR3 sequence (DNA): TGTGCCAGCAGTGACCGACTAGCGCTACGGTTCTTC.

This clonotype has only a few counts. A much larger clonotype is one base distant, so this may be a read error. The chain links TRBV20-1 to TRBJ2-1; no reliable D call. The germline V and J ends were trimmed by 6 bases and 6 bases, with 21 bases remaining between them. The germline V gene has CDR1 DFQATT and CDR2 SNEGSKA (reference sequence). This CDR3 is 15 amino acids long. The CDR3 loop is CSAGHAATACNEQFF. CDR3 in DNA: TGCAGTGCCGGTCATGCGGCGACTGCCTGCAATGAGCAGTTCTTC.

The chain is built from TRBV6-2 or TRBV6-3 and TRBJ2-1; no reliable D call. The CDR3 extends over 14 amino acids. The V gene's germline CDR1 is MNHEY and CDR2 SVGEGT. With 1 base removed from V and 6 bases from J, the gap between germline ends came to 10 bases. The CDR3 protein is CASSYLLLGNEQFF. Here the CDR3 DNA reads TGTGCCAGCAGTTACTTACTCCTTGGCAATGAGCAGTTCTTC.

Only a few counts were recorded for this clonotype. The V gene is TRBV20-1, the J gene TRBJ2-6; D may be TRBD1 (6 bases). The CDR3 spans 16 residues. Germline lookup yields CDR1 DFQATT and CDR2 SNEGSKA (reference sequence). V lost 0 bases, J lost 4 bases, and 13 bases lay in between. The CDR3 spells CSARDLRGRGANVLTF. In DNA form, the CDR3 reads TGCAGTGCTAGAGATCTAAGGGGGAGAGGGGCCAACGTCCTGACTTTC.

In this sample, this clonotype turned up a few times. The V and J genes are TRBV6-2 or TRBV6-3 and TRBJ2-5; TRBD2 matches 10 bases. CDR3 length: 16 amino acids. Germline CDR1 MNHEY, CDR2 SVGEGT. Trimming cost V 2 bases and J 4 bases; bases outside gene matches: 7. CDR3 region: CASSYGLAGVVETQYF. In DNA form, the CDR3 reads TGTGCCAGCAGTTACGGGCTAGCGGGAGTAGTAGAGACCCAGTACTTC.